This TCR beta chain originates from a study of blood T cell repertoires in COVID-19. Study in general: Donors in the United States, Italy and Spain gave samples during acute or convalescent COVID-19. PBMCs, B-cell-depleted T cells, or T cells provided the cDNA or gDNA that made up the material.

The V gene's germline CDR1 is SEHNR and CDR2 FQNEAQ (reference sequence). V dropped 8 bases and J dropped 3 bases, with 14 bases sitting between them. The CDR3 loop spans 13 amino acids. As handled by the study authors: The assay estimated nucleated cells by amplifying reference gene primers. The data were produced by immunoSEQ multiplex PCR, yet TCRdb's version contains in-frame clones alone and is incomplete. The DNA was the basis for D and trimming; V, J and clone size are from that table. The sample shows over 130,000 clones, 84% of them seen only once. Participants spanned ages about 18 to 95 years and resided in about two dozen US areas.

The chain links TRBV7-9 to TRBJ2-7, with D possibly TRBD2 on 6 matching bases. Sequencing input: PBMCs or T cells enriched from blood (not recorded which). The origin of this receptor is a woman aged 50 to 60 with acute COVID-19. The CDR3 sequence: CASGRGGNYEQYF. DNA of the CDR3: TGTGCCAGCGGACGGGGCGGGAACTACGAGCAGTACTTC.